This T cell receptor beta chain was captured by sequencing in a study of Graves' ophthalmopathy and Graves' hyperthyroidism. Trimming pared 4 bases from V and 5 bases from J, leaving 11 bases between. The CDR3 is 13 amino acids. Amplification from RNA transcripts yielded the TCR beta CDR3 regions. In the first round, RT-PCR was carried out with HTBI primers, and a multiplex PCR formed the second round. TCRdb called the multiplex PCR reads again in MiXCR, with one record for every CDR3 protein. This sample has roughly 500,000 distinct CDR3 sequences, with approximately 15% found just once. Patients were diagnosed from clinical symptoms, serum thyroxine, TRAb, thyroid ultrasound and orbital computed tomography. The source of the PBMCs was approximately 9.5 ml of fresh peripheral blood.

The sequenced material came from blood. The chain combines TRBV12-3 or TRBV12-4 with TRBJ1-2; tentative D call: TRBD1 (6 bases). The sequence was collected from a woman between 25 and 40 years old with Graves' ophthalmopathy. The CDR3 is CASSWNRAYGYTF. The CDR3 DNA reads TGTGCCAGCAGTTGGAACAGGGCTTATGGCTACACCTTC.